This T cell receptor beta chain was sequenced for a study of early T cells in non-severe SARS-CoV-2 infection. As for the study in general: Chains were unpaired, as sequencing was done on bulk RNA from unsorted whole blood.

CDR3 size: 14 residues. Whole-study results and caveats: Using VDJdb, the matching emphasized anti-spike CD8 responses while missing private and CD4 specificities.

For this clonotype: What it recognizes is unknown. At one end, the junction sequence differs from germline, possibly due to a read error.

The library protocol tagged individual cDNA molecules with unique molecular identifiers. TCRdb redid the calling of the 5' RACE reads with MiXCR, one entry per CDR3 protein. The table has about 48,000 distinct CDR3 sequences, around 9.1% seen once. The V gene is TRBV12-3 or TRBV12-4, the J gene TRBJ2-7; 8 bases align to TRBD1. This receptor was taken from an adult who was a healthcare worker with PCR-confirmed SARS-CoV-2 infection or an uninfected control (not recorded which). The sample taken for sequencing was whole blood. DNA of the CDR3: TGTGCCAGCGGTAAATCCCAGGGGGCCATGTTCGCGGACTTC. This sequence encodes CASGKSQGAMFADF.